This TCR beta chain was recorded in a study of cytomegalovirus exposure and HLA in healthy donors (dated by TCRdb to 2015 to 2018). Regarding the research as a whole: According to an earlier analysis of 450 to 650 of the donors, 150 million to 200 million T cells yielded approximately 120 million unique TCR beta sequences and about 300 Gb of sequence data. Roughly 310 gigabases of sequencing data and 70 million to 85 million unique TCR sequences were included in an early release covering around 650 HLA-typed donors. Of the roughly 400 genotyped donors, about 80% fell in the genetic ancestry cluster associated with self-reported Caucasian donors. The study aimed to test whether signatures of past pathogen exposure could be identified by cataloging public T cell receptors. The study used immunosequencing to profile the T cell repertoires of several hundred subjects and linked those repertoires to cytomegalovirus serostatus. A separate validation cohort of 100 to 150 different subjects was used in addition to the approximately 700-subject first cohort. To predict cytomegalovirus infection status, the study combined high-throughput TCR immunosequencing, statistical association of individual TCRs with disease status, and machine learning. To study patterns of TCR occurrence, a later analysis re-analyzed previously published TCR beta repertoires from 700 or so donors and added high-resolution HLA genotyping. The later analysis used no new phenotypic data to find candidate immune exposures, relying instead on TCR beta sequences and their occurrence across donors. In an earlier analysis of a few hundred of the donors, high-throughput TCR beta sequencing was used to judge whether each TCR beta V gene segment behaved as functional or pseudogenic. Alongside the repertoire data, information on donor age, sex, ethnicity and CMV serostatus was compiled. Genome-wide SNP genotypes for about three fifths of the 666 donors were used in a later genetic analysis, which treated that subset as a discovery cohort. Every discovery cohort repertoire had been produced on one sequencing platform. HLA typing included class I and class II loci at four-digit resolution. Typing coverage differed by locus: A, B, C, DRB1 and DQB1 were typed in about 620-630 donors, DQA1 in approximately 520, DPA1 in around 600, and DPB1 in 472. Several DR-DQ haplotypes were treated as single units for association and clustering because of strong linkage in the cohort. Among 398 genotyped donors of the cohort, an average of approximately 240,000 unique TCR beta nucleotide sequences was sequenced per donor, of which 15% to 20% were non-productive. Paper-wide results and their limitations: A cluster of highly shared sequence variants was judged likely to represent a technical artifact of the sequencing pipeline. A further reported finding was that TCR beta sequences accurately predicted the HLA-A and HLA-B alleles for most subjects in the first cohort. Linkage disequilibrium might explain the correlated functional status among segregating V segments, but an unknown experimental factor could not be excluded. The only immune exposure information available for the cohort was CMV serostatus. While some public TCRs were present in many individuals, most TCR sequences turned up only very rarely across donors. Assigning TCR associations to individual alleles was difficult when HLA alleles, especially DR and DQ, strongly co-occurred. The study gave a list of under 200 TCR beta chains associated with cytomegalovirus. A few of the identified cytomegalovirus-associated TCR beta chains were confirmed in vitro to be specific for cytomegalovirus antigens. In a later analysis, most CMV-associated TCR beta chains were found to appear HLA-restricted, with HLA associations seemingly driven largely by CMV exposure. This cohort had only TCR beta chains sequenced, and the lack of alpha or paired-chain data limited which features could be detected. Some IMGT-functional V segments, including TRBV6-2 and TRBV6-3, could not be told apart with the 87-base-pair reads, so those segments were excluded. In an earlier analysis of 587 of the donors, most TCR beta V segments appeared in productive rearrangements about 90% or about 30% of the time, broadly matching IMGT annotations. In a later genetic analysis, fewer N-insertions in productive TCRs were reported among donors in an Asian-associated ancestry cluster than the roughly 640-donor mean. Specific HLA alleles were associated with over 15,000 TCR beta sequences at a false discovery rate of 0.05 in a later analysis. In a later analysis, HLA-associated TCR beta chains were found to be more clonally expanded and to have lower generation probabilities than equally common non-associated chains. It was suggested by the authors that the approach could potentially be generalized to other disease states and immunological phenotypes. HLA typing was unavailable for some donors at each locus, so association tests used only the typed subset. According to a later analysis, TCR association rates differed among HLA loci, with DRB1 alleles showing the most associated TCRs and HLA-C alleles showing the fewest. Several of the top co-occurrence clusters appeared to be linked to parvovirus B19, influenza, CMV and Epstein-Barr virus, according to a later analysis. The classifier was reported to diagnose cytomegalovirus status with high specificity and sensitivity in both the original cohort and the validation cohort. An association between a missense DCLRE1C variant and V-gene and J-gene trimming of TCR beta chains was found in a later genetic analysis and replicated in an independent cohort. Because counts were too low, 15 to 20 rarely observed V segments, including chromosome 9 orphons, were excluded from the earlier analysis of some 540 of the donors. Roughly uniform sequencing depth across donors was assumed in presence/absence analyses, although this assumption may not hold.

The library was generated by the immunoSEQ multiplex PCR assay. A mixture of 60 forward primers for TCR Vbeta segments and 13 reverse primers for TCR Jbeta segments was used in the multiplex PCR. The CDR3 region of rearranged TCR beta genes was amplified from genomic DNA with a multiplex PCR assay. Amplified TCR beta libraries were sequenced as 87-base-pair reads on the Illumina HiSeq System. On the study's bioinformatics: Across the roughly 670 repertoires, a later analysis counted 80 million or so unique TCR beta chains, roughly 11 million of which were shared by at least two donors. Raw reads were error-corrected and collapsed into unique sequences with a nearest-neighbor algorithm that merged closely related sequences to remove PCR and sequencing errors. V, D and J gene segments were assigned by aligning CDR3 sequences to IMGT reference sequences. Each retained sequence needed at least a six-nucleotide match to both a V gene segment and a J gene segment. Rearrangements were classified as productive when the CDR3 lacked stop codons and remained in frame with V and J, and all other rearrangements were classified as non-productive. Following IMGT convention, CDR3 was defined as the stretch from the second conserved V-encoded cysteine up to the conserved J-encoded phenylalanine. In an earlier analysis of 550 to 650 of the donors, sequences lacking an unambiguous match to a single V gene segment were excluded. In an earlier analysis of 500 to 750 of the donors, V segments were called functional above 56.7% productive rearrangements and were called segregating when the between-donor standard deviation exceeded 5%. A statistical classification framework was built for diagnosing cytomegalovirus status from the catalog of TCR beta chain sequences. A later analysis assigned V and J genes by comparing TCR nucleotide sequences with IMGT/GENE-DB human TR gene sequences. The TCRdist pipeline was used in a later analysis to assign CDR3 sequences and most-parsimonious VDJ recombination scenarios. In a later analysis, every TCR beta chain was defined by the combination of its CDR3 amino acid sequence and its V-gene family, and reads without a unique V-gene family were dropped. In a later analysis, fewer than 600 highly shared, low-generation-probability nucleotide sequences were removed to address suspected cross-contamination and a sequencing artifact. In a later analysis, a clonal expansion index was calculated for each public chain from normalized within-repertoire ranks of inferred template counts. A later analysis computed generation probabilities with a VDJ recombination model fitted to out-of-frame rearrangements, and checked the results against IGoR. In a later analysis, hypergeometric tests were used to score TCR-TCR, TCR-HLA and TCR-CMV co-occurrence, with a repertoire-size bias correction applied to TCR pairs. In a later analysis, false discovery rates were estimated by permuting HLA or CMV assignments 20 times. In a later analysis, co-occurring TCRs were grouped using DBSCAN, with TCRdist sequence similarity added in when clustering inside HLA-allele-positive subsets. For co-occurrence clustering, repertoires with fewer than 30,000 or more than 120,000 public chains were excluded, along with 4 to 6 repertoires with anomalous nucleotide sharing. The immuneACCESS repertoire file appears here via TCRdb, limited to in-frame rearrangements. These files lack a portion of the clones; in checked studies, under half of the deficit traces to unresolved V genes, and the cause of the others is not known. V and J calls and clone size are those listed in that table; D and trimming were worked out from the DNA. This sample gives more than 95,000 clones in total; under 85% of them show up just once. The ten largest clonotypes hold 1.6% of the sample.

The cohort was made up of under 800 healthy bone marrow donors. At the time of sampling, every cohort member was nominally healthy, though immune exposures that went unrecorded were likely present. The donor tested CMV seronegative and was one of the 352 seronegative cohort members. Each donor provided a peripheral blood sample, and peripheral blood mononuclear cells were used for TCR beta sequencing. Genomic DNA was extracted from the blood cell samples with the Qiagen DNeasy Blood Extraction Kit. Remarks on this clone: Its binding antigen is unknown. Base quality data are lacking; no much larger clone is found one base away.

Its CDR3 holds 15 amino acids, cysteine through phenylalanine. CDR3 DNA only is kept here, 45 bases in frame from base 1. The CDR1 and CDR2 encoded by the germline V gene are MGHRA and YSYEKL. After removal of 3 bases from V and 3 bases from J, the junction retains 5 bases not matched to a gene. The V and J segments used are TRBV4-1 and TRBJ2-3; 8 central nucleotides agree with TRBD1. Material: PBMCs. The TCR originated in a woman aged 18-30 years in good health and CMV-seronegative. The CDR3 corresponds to CASSQNRGSTDTQYF. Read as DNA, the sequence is TGCGCCAGCAGCCAGAACAGGGGGAGTACAGATACGCAGTATTTT.